Shown below are 4 T cell receptor beta chains from a single sample sequenced in a study of shared clonotypes between healthy human individuals. CD45RO negativity and positive selection for CCR7 defined naive CD8 cells, a population that excluded terminally differentiated effector memory CD45RA+ cells. Data came from immunoSEQ multiplex PCR; TCRdb stores just in-frame clones and leaves some out. The sample has some 2,100,000 clones, approximately 94% seen once. Sequenced material: naive CD8+ T cells from PBMCs. These receptor sequences come from a young man in good health. Some clones in this sample may be carry-over from other donors' samples.

The chain employs TRBV9 and TRBJ2-1, with TRBD2 matching over 7 bases. Germline-derived CDR1 and CDR2 are SGDLS and YYNGEE. After removal of 1 base from V and 6 bases from J, the junction contained 13 bases not matched to a gene. The length of the CDR3 is 17 residues. The CDR3 loop reads CASSVSTGRLASNEQFF. The CDR3 DNA reads as TGTGCCAGCAGCGTATCCACCGGCCGACTAGCCTCCAATGAGCAGTTCTTC.

The rearrangement joins TRBV2 to TRBJ2-2; 10 bases are shared with TRBD2. V lost 6 bases and J lost 6; bases outside the gene matches: 13. This CDR3 contains 17 residues. Per germline, CDR1 SNHLY and CDR2 FYNNEI. The CDR3, as DNA: TGTGCCAGCAGGGTAGCGGGAGGCGATCCTATCCCCGGGGAGCTGTTTTTT. It specifies CASRVAGGDPIPGELFF.

The chain uses TRBV6-5 and TRBJ2-7, with D possibly called TRBD1 or TRBD2 (5 bases each). The CDR3 is 15 amino acids. Trimming cost V 2 bases and J 3 bases, with 14 bases left between them. From germline, CDR1 is MNHEY and CDR2 SVGAGI. The CDR3 sequence: CASSYVWDGNYEQYF. DNA of the CDR3: TGTGCCAGCAGTTACGTTTGGGACGGTAACTACGAGCAGTACTTC.

The DNA of the CDR3 is TGTGCCAGCAGCTCGACCCAACAGGGGGTTACGGTTGGCTACACCTTC. Encoded protein: CASSSTQQGVTVGYTF. This chain joins TRBV7-9 and TRBJ1-2, with 8 bases matching TRBD1. The length of the CDR3 is 16 residues. V trimming: 4 bases; J trimming: 7 bases; junction bases outside the gene matches: 14. The germline V gene encodes CDR1 SEHNR and CDR2 FQNEAQ (reference sequence).